This T cell receptor beta chain was profiled in a study of cytomegalovirus exposure and HLA in healthy donors. General study points: V- and J-gene trimming of TCR beta was linked (in a later analysis) to a missense DCLRE1C variant. In a later analysis, specific HLA alleles were associated with about 18,000 TCR beta sequences at a 0.05 false discovery rate.

Points on this clone: The antigen remains undetermined.

The study ran its PCR with 60 Vbeta and 13 Jbeta primers. Using immunoSEQ multiplex PCR, the repertoire was profiled, and TCRdb retains in-frame clones only, with some absent. The table records approximately 85,000 clones, around 70% of them present only once. The CDR3 totals 12 residues. The ends lost 7 bases at V and 5 bases at J; junction bases unmatched: 5. Germline CDR1 WSHSY, CDR2 SAAADI. This chain uses TRBV10-2 with TRBJ2-7, with 7 bases that match TRBD1. The sequence derives from a woman in her thirties or forties in good health and CMV-seropositive. The source material was PBMCs. This CDR3 reads CASTDRVNEQYF. CDR3 DNA sequence: TGCGCCAGCACTGACAGGGTGAACGAGCAGTACTTC.